The entry below describes one TCR beta chain. The sample comes from a study of cytomegalovirus exposure and HLA in healthy donors. The PCR ran on 60 Vbeta and 13 Jbeta primers. Assay: immunoSEQ multiplex PCR; the TCRdb copy retains only in-frame clones and omits some. The sample lists some 200,000 clones; roughly four fifths were seen once. Germline values: CDR1 LNHNV, CDR2 YYDKDF (reference sequence). This CDR3 contains 14 residues. Trimming removed 5 bases from V and 3 bases from J; junction bases left unmatched: 6. The sequencing sample was made of PBMCs. This rearrangement joins TRBV15 to TRBJ1-1; 7 nucleotides match TRBD1. The sequence was obtained from a girl aged 5-17 years in good health and CMV-seronegative. For the CDR3, the DNA is TGTGCCACCAGCCCGGGACAGATCCACACTGAAGCTTTCTTT. Protein product: CATSPGQIHTEAFF.